The T cell receptor beta chain described here comes from a study of cytomegalovirus exposure and HLA in healthy donors. Study results and caveats: A further, later analysis showed that HLA-associated TCR beta chains (compared with equally common others) were more clonally expanded.

On this clone itself: As yet, its antigen is unknown.

Both 60 Vbeta primers and 13 Jbeta primers went into the PCR. Assay: immunoSEQ multiplex PCR; the TCRdb copy retains only in-frame clones and omits some. The repertoire holds about 160,000 clones, with roughly four fifths as singletons. The germline V gene has CDR1 SGDLS and CDR2 YYNGEE. The CDR3 contains 18 residues. With 0 bases removed from V and 5 bases from J, the gap between germline ends came to 20 bases. The origin of this receptor is a woman in her forties in good health and CMV-seronegative. Source material: PBMCs. The rearrangement joins TRBV9 to TRBJ2-2; perhaps TRBD2 as D (5 bases). For the CDR3, the DNA is TGTGCCAGCAGCGTAGGGGTGGGCGTTACCTCGGGGACCGGGGAGCTGTTTTTT. It encodes CASSVGVGVTSGTGELFF.